This record covers a single T cell receptor beta chain. What it binds is unknown. The assay was immunoSEQ multiplex PCR, and TCRdb's table has in-frame clones only and misses some. The sample comprises some 27,000 clones, 81% of which are singletons, and roughly 31% rests with the top ten. Trimming stripped 5 bases from V and 7 bases from J, with 12 bases between. Germline values: CDR1 MRHNA, CDR2 SNTAGT. This CDR3 comprises 14 residues. This entry belongs to a study of lymphopenia after photon versus proton radiotherapy. Notes on the study in general: After lymphocyte nadir, photon-treated repertoires showed oligoclonal expansion, especially CD8+ Temra. A bigger post-nadir fall in TCR diversity correlated inversely with survival time in deceased patients. Photon-treated patients lost naive T cells and TCR diversity; proton-treated stayed stable.

The TCR sequence derives from a man aged 45-65 years with gastric cancer. The sequences come from peripheral blood, collected from a patient treated with photon-based radiotherapy. V usage is TRBV6-4 and J usage is TRBJ1-6, with a weak D call TRBD1 (5 bases). In DNA form, the CDR3 reads TGTGCCAGCAGTACCCAGGGATTCAATTCACCCCTCCACTTT. Translated, it gives CASSTQGFNSPLHF.